These 26 T cell receptor beta chains share one sample of origin, sequenced in a study of blood T cell repertoires in COVID-19 (dated by TCRdb to the early 2020s). The protocol used for the library was the immunoSEQ multiplex PCR assay. The immuneACCESS repertoire file appears here via TCRdb, limited to in-frame rearrangements. These files lack a portion of the clones; in checked studies, under half of the deficit traces to unresolved V genes, and the cause of the others is not known. Present in this sample are about 200,000 clones, approximately 86% of which were seen just once. The top ten constitute 2% to 2.5% of the sample. Specimen: PBMCs or T cells enriched from blood (not recorded which). These receptors were obtained from a woman under 40 who had recovered from COVID-19.

The rearrangement joins TRBV7-9 to TRBJ2-7, with D possibly being TRBD1 (8 bases). The CDR3 contains 14 residues. Trimming left V 3 bases short and J 4 bases short, with 13 bases between. Germline values: CDR1 SEHNR, CDR2 FQNEAQ (reference sequence). This CDR3 reads CASSFTGGEYEQYF. CDR3 in DNA: TGTGCCAGCAGCTTTACAGGGGGGGAGTACGAGCAGTACTTC.

This sequence joins TRBV4-3 and TRBJ2-6, with D perhaps TRBD1 (5 bases). Trimming pared 2 bases from V and 0 bases from J, leaving 11 bases between. The CDR3 runs 17 residues. Germline lookup yields CDR1 LGHNA and CDR2 YSLEER. The CDR3 DNA follows: TGCGCCAGCAGCCAACAGATCCAGGGCTCTGGGGCCAACGTCCTGACTTTC. Amino acid sequence: CASSQQIQGSGANVLTF.

The chain joins TRBV6-5 to TRBJ2-1, with a tentative D call TRBD2 (7 bases). Germline V lookup: CDR1 MNHEY, CDR2 SVGAGI. The germline V and J ends were trimmed by 7 bases and 10 bases, with 20 bases remaining between them. The CDR3 runs 14 residues. CDR3 nucleotides: TGTGCCAGCACAAAAAGGGGGGGACCCCAGGAGCAGTTCTTC. Translation gives CASTKRGGPQEQFF.

This clone was observed a handful of times. V and J are TRBV27 and TRBJ1-2; 10 bases match TRBD1. The CDR3 contains 14 residues. V lost 4 bases to trimming and J lost 8 bases; unmatched junction nucleotides: 7. The germline gives CDR1 MNHEY, CDR2 SMNVEV (reference sequence). DNA for the CDR3: TGTGCCAGCAGTTCCGGGACAGGGGTCAAAGGCTACACCTTC. This codes for CASSSGTGVKGYTF.

The chain has TRBV6-5 and TRBJ1-5; unclear D gene. The germline gives CDR1 MNHEY, CDR2 SVGAGI. Trimming took 7 bases from V and 7 from J, leaving 17 bases between them. The CDR3 sequence is 14 residues long. DNA for the CDR3: TGTGCCAGCAAAAGGACCGGGATAGGCCAGCCCCAGCATTTT. Its protein product is CASKRTGIGQPQHF.

J is TRBJ2-7 and V is TRBV3-1 (or the pseudogene TRBV3-2); D is ambiguous. The CDR3 extends over 13 amino acids. V was shortened by 2 bases and J by 9 bases, with 14 bases between the two germline ends. CDR1 and CDR2 from the germline V gene are LGHDT and YNNKEL (reference sequence). This chain's CDR3 is CASSQTLEAGQYF. In DNA, the CDR3 is TGTGCCAGCAGCCAAACCCTTGAAGCCGGGCAGTACTTC.

The chain employs TRBV6-2 or TRBV6-3 and TRBJ1-5; TRBD1 agrees at 9 bases. Germline CDR1 MNHEY, CDR2 SVGEGT. The CDR3 spans 15 residues. Trimming at V came to 0 bases and at J to 10 bases, leaving 7 bases not matched to a gene. CDR3 amino acids: CASSYSDRGGGPQHF. CDR3 sequence (DNA): TGTGCCAGCAGTTACTCCGACAGGGGGGGAGGACCCCAGCATTTT.

V and J are TRBV5-1 and TRBJ2-7; TRBD2 matches 8 bases. The germline V gene encodes CDR1 SGHRS and CDR2 YFSETQ. The J segment lost 0 bases and the V segment lost 4 bases, leaving 12 bases of the junction unmatched. The CDR3 has 17 amino acids. CDR3 in amino acids: CASSSHESGGDSYEQYF. The CDR3 DNA is TGCGCCAGCAGCAGCCACGAAAGCGGGGGCGACTCCTACGAGCAGTACTTC.

This chain uses TRBV18 with TRBJ2-1; D unclear. Germline CDR1 and CDR2: KGHSH and LQKENI. CDR3 length equals 18 residues. The ends were cut back, 3 bases at V and 0 bases at J, with 18 bases in the middle. CDR3 DNA: TGTGCCAGCTCACCGAATCGAATAGACCCTAGCTCCTACAATGAGCAGTTCTTC. It translates to CASSPNRIDPSSYNEQFF.

V usage is TRBV5-6 and J usage is TRBJ1-3; 7 nucleotides align to TRBD1. This CDR3 has 14 amino acids. With 1 base clipped from V and 5 bases from J, the junction kept 3 bases outside the gene matches. CDR1 is SGHDT, CDR2 YYEEEE, per germline. CDR3: CASSLTGERNTIYF. The CDR3 region has the DNA TGTGCCAGCAGCTTGACAGGGGAGAGAAACACCATATATTTT.

The chain combines TRBV7-2 with TRBJ2-2; no definite D call. The CDR3 totals 16 residues. CDR1 is SGHTA and CDR2 is FQGNSA in the germline V gene. The V end was cut by 8 bases, the J end by 0 bases, with 16 bases between. The CDR3 here is CASSLMAPANTGELFF. CDR3 nucleotides: TGTGCCAGCTCCTTAATGGCTCCAGCGAACACCGGGGAGCTGTTTTTT.

V and J are TRBV20-1 and TRBJ1-1; D perhaps matches TRBD1 (5 bases). The V end was cut by 3 bases, the J end by 1 base, with 12 bases between. The germline V gene has CDR1 DFQATT and CDR2 SNEGSKA (reference sequence). CDR3 length: 14 amino acids. The CDR3 DNA sequence: TGCAGTGCTAGTGTGGGGCTGGGGAACACTGAAGCTTTCTTT. Translating gives CSASVGLGNTEAFF.

This chain joins TRBV19 and TRBJ2-3; D is ambiguous. The CDR3 has 11 amino acids. Trimming removed 4 bases at V and 5 bases at J, with 4 bases between. Germline V CDR1 and CDR2: LNHDA, SQIVND (reference sequence). CDR3 sequence (DNA): TGTGCCAGTAGTACTGTAGATACGCAGTATTTT. Protein product: CASSTVDTQYF.

The J gene is TRBJ1-1, the V gene TRBV7-3; 9 positions match TRBD1. Germline V gene data show CDR1 as SGHTA and CDR2 as FQGTGA. The CDR3 covers 15 residues. Losses at the gene ends were 1 base for V and 4 bases for J; bases not matched to a gene: 4. Here the CDR3 DNA reads TGTGCCAGCAGCTTAAGGGACAGGGATACCACTGAAGCTTTCTTT. It yields the protein CASSLRDRDTTEAFF.

This rearrangement joins TRBV6-5 to TRBJ1-4; D perhaps matches TRBD1 (6 bases). The V end was cut by 2 bases, the J end by 7 bases, with 14 bases between. The CDR3 extends over 15 amino acids. The germline V gene has CDR1 MNHEY and CDR2 SVGAGI. The CDR3 loop reads CASSYRGAEGEKLFF. Written as DNA, the CDR3 is TGTGCCAGCAGTTACCGGGGGGCAGAGGGTGAAAAACTGTTTTTT.

The CDR3 DNA sequence: TGTGCCAGCAGCGACCGACTTATACAGGGGGAGGACGGCTACACCTTC. Its protein product is CASSDRLIQGEDGYTF. The rearrangement links TRBV9 to TRBJ1-2, with TRBD1 identical over 8 bases. The CDR3 consists of 16 residues. Per the germline V gene, CDR1 is SGDLS and CDR2 is YYNGEE. V gave up 3 bases and J gave up 8 bases; unmatched junction bases: 15.

This chain links TRBV21-1 with TRBJ2-3; the table gives TRBD2 as D, unverified against the DNA. TRBV21-1 is listed as a pseudogene. This CDR3 has 15 amino acids. This CDR3 is CASSAEGRFTDTQYF. In nucleotides, the CDR3 is TGTGCCAGCAGCGCCGAGGGAAGGTTCACAGATACGCAGTATTTT.

The chain links TRBV7-2 to TRBJ2-2; D remains ambiguous. Germline CDR1 and CDR2: SGHTA and FQGNSA. Trimming took off 1 base at V and 7 bases at J, with 13 bases between the two ends. The CDR3 runs to 15 residues. The CDR3: CASSLVPTSGGELFF. CDR3 DNA: TGTGCCAGCAGCTTAGTACCAACATCGGGCGGGGAGCTGTTTTTT.

The genes are TRBV7-2 and TRBJ2-5; D remains unclear. Trimming pared 5 bases from V and 5 bases from J, leaving 15 bases between. Germline CDR1 SGHTA, CDR2 FQGNSA. The CDR3 totals 14 residues. CDR3 protein: CASSPESARETQYF. CDR3 sequence (DNA): TGTGCCAGCAGCCCGGAGTCGGCCCGGGAGACCCAGTACTTC.

In this sample, this clone turned up once. The chain links TRBV20-1 to TRBJ2-3, with D possibly being TRBD1 (6 bases). Trimming cost V 3 bases and J 5 bases, with 18 bases left between them. The CDR3 has 15 amino acids. Germline V CDR1 and CDR2: DFQATT, SNEGSKA (reference sequence). The CDR3 nucleotides read TGCAGTGCTAGTTACCAATTGAAGGGGGTAGATACGCAGTATTTT. It is translated as CSASYQLKGVDTQYF.

The rearrangement links TRBV11-2 to TRBJ2-3; 7 bases match TRBD2. V was pared by 8 bases and J by 6 bases, with 8 bases of the junction left unmatched. This CDR3 region has 13 residues. Germline CDR1 reads SGHAT; CDR2 reads FQNNGV. The CDR3 DNA reads as TGTGCCAGCTCCGGACTAGTGGTGGATACGCAGTATTTT. This translates into CASSGLVVDTQYF.

The chain is built from TRBV7-9 and TRBJ2-5; D is undetermined. Germline CDR1 SEHNR, CDR2 FQNEAQ (reference sequence). This CDR3 comprises 11 residues. Trimming removed 5 bases at V and 1 base at J, with 2 bases between. Written as DNA, the CDR3 is TGTGCCAGCAGCCTCCAAGAGACCCAGTACTTC. It is translated as CASSLQETQYF.

The chain is built from TRBV6-5 and TRBJ2-5; the D is unclear. The length of the CDR3 is 14 residues. V lost 6 bases and J lost 2, with 13 bases in between. Looked up from germline, CDR1 is MNHEY and CDR2 is SVGAGI. The DNA for the CDR3 is TGTGCCAGCAGAGTGTGGCACCTTCAAGAGACCCAGTACTTC. Translating it yields CASRVWHLQETQYF.

V and J are TRBV6-2 or TRBV6-3 and TRBJ1-2; the match to TRBD1 covers 10 bases. Trimming took 5 bases from V and 4 from J; bases not matched to a gene: 4. The germline gives CDR1 MNHEY, CDR2 SVGEGT. The CDR3 is made up of 14 amino acids. CDR3 nucleotides: TGTGCCAGCAGTGCGACAGGGGGCGGCTATGGCTACACCTTC. Protein product: CASSATGGGYGYTF.

The chain recombines TRBV2 with TRBJ2-3; D is undetermined. Trimming took off 6 bases at V and 0 bases at J, with 10 bases between the two ends. Germline CDR1 SNHLY, CDR2 FYNNEI. The CDR3 is made up of 14 amino acids. CDR3: CASSRYSSTDTQYF. For the CDR3, the DNA is TGTGCCAGCAGCCGGTACTCTAGCACAGATACGCAGTATTTT.

The chain carries TRBV5-1 and TRBJ1-3; weak D call: TRBD1 (6 bases). V gave up 0 bases and J gave up 2 bases, with 12 bases separating them. The CDR3 spans 16 residues. Germline CDR1 and CDR2: SGHRS and YFSETQ. CDR3 sequence reads: CASSLGAGAAGNTIYF. CDR3 DNA sequence: TGCGCCAGCAGCTTGGGAGCAGGGGCCGCTGGAAACACCATATATTTT.